This T cell receptor beta chain stems from a study of T cell changes during pregnancy in multiple sclerosis. The J segment lost 1 base and the V segment lost 4 bases, leaving 9 bases of the junction unmatched. CDR3 length: 16 amino acids. The germline V gene has CDR1 MNHNS and CDR2 SASEGT. The protocol was immunoSEQ multiplex PCR, while the TCRdb copy is restricted to in-frame clones and leaves out a portion. Among 50,000 to 70,000 clones listed, 85% to 95% were seen once. V is TRBV6-1 and J is TRBJ1-1; 7 bases match TRBD1. The TCR was taken from a female donor with multiple sclerosis, enrolled in a pregnancy study. The material was peripheral blood, obtained in the first trimester of pregnancy. This chain's CDR3 is CASSAALGQWNTEAFF. The CDR3 DNA reads TGTGCCAGCAGTGCCGCCCTGGGACAGTGGAACACTGAAGCTTTCTTT.